Presented here are 28 T cell receptor beta chains from one specimen sequenced in a study of blood T cell repertoires in COVID-19. Profiled with immunoSEQ multiplex PCR; TCRdb holds only in-frame clones, not every one. The sample lists approximately 300,000 clones; around 87% were seen once. Sequenced: peripheral blood. The receptors derive from a woman between 50 and 59 years old with active or convalescent COVID-19.

This sequence joins TRBV13 and TRBJ2-3, with TRBD1 identical over 11 bases. Per the germline V gene, CDR1 is PRHDT and CDR2 is FYEKMQ (reference sequence). J was trimmed by 2 bases and V by 5 bases; bases with no gene match: 6. The CDR3 is made up of 16 amino acids. CDR3 nucleotides: TGTGCCAGCAGCGGCGAGGGACAGGGGGTCACAGATACGCAGTATTTT. This codes for CASSGEGQGVTDTQYF.

The V call is TRBV12-3 or TRBV12-4, the J call TRBJ1-2; TRBD1 matches 8 bases. Trimming cost V 5 bases and J 7 bases; bases outside gene matches: 6. The CDR3 is 13 residues long. The DNA for the CDR3 is TGTGCCAGCAGTACCCGGGACAGGTCTGGCTACACCTTC. Translating it yields CASSTRDRSGYTF.

The CDR3 loop is CASSPPGQAGYTF. CDR3 in DNA: TGTGCCAGTAGTCCCCCAGGACAGGCTGGCTACACCTTC. V and J are TRBV19 and TRBJ1-2, with TRBD1 identical over 7 bases. V lost 5 bases and J lost 7; bases outside the gene matches: 7. The CDR3 is made up of 13 amino acids. Per the germline V gene, CDR1 is LNHDA and CDR2 is SQIVND (reference sequence).

The rearrangement links TRBV3-1 (or the pseudogene TRBV3-2) to TRBJ2-7; 8 nucleotides align to TRBD1. This CDR3 has 16 residues. Looked up from germline, CDR1 is LGHDT and CDR2 is YNNKEL (reference sequence). Losses at the gene ends were 0 bases for V and 2 bases for J; bases not matched to a gene: 6. Here the CDR3 DNA reads TGTGCCAGCAGCCAAGATAGGACAGGGTTCACCTACGAGCAGTACTTC. Translation gives CASSQDRTGFTYEQYF.

The V call is TRBV7-2, the J call TRBJ2-4; 10 bases are a match to TRBD2. CDR1 and CDR2 (germline): SGHTA, FQGNSA. The junction had 7 bases not matched to a gene; V was cut back by 5 bases and J by 6 bases. The CDR3 spans 15 residues. In DNA form, the CDR3 reads TGTGCCAGCAGCCCGGGACTAGCGAAGGGAAACATTCAGTACTTC. It yields the protein CASSPGLAKGNIQYF.

This chain uses TRBV25-1 with TRBJ2-1; D might be TRBD1 (6 bases). The CDR3 is made up of 14 amino acids. Per germline, CDR1 MGHDK and CDR2 SYGVNS. Trimming stripped 4 bases from V and 5 bases from J, with 12 bases between. The CDR3 is CASSGGGNHNEQFF. CDR3 coding DNA: TGTGCCAGCAGTGGAGGGGGAAATCACAATGAGCAGTTCTTC.

The chain joins TRBV11-2 to TRBJ2-7, with 8 bases lining up with TRBD2. The length of the CDR3 is 14 residues. V lost 4 bases, J lost 6 bases, and 8 bases stayed unmatched. The V gene's germline CDR1 is SGHAT and CDR2 FQNNGV. The chain's CDR3 is CASSYPGLVSEQYF. DNA of the CDR3: TGTGCCAGCAGCTACCCGGGACTAGTCTCCGAGCAGTACTTC.

This clone occurred once. This chain links TRBV6-1 with TRBJ2-4; 7 bases line up with TRBD2. Germline lookup yields CDR1 MNHNS and CDR2 SASEGT. The length of the CDR3 is 14 residues. Germline trimming cut 2 bases from V and 4 bases from J; bases unmatched to any gene: 2. The CDR3 DNA is TGTGCCAGCAGTGAATTCGGGGGGAAAAACATTCAGTACTTC. Translation: CASSEFGGKNIQYF.

The V and J genes are TRBV4-3 and TRBJ2-1, with 10 bases identical to TRBD2. CDR1 is LGHNA, CDR2 YSLEER, per germline. This CDR3 is 16 amino acids long. J gave up 9 bases and V 3 bases, and 11 bases lay outside the gene matches. The CDR3 nucleotides are TGCGCCAGCAGCCAGGCCGCGGGACTAGCGTATGTTGAGCAGTTCTTC. It yields the protein CASSQAAGLAYVEQFF.

The V gene is TRBV30, the J gene TRBJ1-2; 11 bases align to TRBD1. Germline lookup yields CDR1 GTSNPN and CDR2 SVGIG (reference sequence). The CDR3 contains 16 residues. V lost 5 bases and J lost 7; bases outside the gene matches: 15. In DNA form, the CDR3 reads TGTGCCTGGTCCTGGACAGGGGGCGCTTCGCCATCTGGCTACACCTTC. Translating gives CAWSWTGGASPSGYTF.

The CDR3 sequence: CASSERPPGNQPQHF. CDR3 DNA sequence: TGTGCCAGCAGTGAGCGTCCCCCGGGAAATCAGCCCCAGCATTTT. J is TRBJ1-5 and V is TRBV6-1; D is unresolved. V shed 3 bases and J shed 4 bases, with 13 bases lying between them. Germline V gene sequence: CDR1 MNHNS, CDR2 SASEGT. The CDR3 is 15 amino acids.

The chain is built from TRBV3-1 (or the pseudogene TRBV3-2) and TRBJ2-1; the D gene is possibly TRBD2 (6 bases). This CDR3 contains 15 residues. Germline V gene sequence: CDR1 LGHDT, CDR2 YNNKEL (reference sequence). The V and J ends lost 0 bases and 16 bases respectively, with 22 bases between them. In DNA form, the CDR3 reads TGTGCCAGCAGCCAAGAGCGCCGCCTAGCGAGTGTGGCTTTCTTC. It specifies CASSQERRLASVAFF.

CDR3 nucleotide sequence: TGTGCCATCAGTGGTCAAAGGACTCTCACTGAAGCTTTCTTT. Amino acid sequence: CAISGQRTLTEAFF. This sequence joins TRBV10-3 and TRBJ1-1; D gene ambiguous. The CDR3 length is 14 residues. V shed 4 bases and J shed 4 bases, with 13 bases lying between them. Germline V CDR1 and CDR2: ENHRY, SYGVKD.

This clone was detected once. As DNA, the CDR3 is TGTGCCTGGAGTATAGCGGGGGGAGAGACCCAGTACTTC. Its protein is CAWSIAGGETQYF. J is TRBJ2-5 and V is TRBV30; 10 nucleotides agree with TRBD2. Germline trimming cut 2 bases from V and 4 bases from J; bases unmatched to any gene: 1. Germline V gene data show CDR1 as GTSNPN and CDR2 as SVGIG (reference sequence). The CDR3 contains 13 residues.

In DNA, the CDR3 is TGTGCCACCAGCAGAGACCTTCAGAGGGGCTACACCTTC. Translated: CATSRDLQRGYTF. This chain joins TRBV15 and TRBJ1-2, with D unclear. This CDR3 is built from 13 residues. V was cut by 0 bases and J by 8 bases, with 10 bases left in between. Germline V CDR1 and CDR2: LNHNV, YYDKDF (reference sequence).

The chain couples TRBV6-5 to TRBJ1-1, with D possibly being TRBD1 (5 bases). The CDR3 spans 13 residues. Germline V gives CDR1 MNHEY, CDR2 SVGAGI. V lost 5 bases to trimming and J lost 5 bases, with 12 bases between them. Here the CDR3 DNA reads TGTGCCAGCAGTAGGGGCATGGATACTGAAGCTTTCTTT. It codes for CASSRGMDTEAFF.

The rearrangement joins TRBV20-1 to TRBJ2-7; 16 bases are shared with TRBD2. V shed 3 bases and J 2 bases; nucleotides not matched to a gene: 7. The germline V gene has CDR1 DFQATT and CDR2 SNEGSKA (reference sequence). The CDR3 consists of 17 residues. The CDR3 DNA reads as TGCAGTGCTAGTCCTCCTGGGACTAGCGGGAGGGCCTACGAGCAGTACTTC. It codes for CSASPPGTSGRAYEQYF.

This clone was counted only a few times. V and J are TRBV10-3 and TRBJ1-1, with 8 nucleotides matching TRBD1. The CDR3 covers 13 residues. Germline V lookup: CDR1 ENHRY, CDR2 SYGVKD. The J segment lost 6 bases and the V segment lost 5 bases, leaving 5 bases of the junction unmatched. The CDR3 DNA sequence: TGTGCCATCAGTATGGACAGGGATTCTGAAGCTTTCTTT. Translated, it gives CAISMDRDSEAFF.

The rearrangement links TRBV5-1 to TRBJ2-2, with a possible D match to TRBD1 (6 bases). This CDR3 comprises 13 residues. V shed 1 base and J shed 6 bases, with 7 bases lying between them. Per the germline V gene, CDR1 is SGHRS and CDR2 is YFSETQ. The CDR3 bases are TGCGCCAGCAGCTTGAAGGGGGCCGGGGAGCTGTTTTTT. Residues: CASSLKGAGELFF.

This chain connects TRBV11-2 to TRBJ2-1, with D possibly matching TRBD2 (6 bases). The germline CDR1 and CDR2 sequences are SGHAT and FQNNGV. The CDR3 is 14 residues long. With 3 bases removed from V and 6 bases from J, the gap between germline ends came to 12 bases. CDR3 amino acids: CASSFSRGSNEQFF. The CDR3 nucleotides are TGTGCCAGCAGCTTTTCCCGGGGGAGCAATGAGCAGTTCTTC.

V is TRBV7-9 and J is TRBJ1-1, with D perhaps matching TRBD1 (6 bases). Germline CDR1 reads SEHNR; CDR2 reads FQNEAQ (reference sequence). The CDR3 has 14 residues. Trimming cost V 2 bases and J 2 bases, with 9 bases left between them. The chain's CDR3 is CASSLRQDNTEAFF. The CDR3 region has the DNA TGTGCCAGCAGCTTACGACAGGACAACACTGAAGCTTTCTTT.

The CDR3 region is CAISGGAIYEQYF. The CDR3 DNA follows: TGTGCCATCAGTGGCGGGGCAATCTACGAGCAGTACTTC. The chain employs TRBV10-3 and TRBJ2-7, with a tentative D call TRBD2 (6 bases). Between the trimmed V and J ends, which lost 4 bases and 3 bases, there was a span of 10 bases. Germline loops: CDR1 ENHRY, CDR2 SYGVKD. The CDR3 is made up of 13 amino acids.

This clone was counted once. The chain uses TRBV5-1 and TRBJ1-4, with 8 bases identical to TRBD1. V shed 2 bases, J shed 6 bases, and the junction held 6 bases outside the gene matches. Per germline, CDR1 SGHRS and CDR2 YFSETQ. This CDR3 has 15 amino acids. CDR3 DNA: TGCGCCAGCAGCTTCCTTCAGGGGGCGGATGAAAAACTGTTTTTT. Translated: CASSFLQGADEKLFF.

This sequence joins TRBV18 and TRBJ1-2; 7 bases fit TRBD1. This CDR3 has 14 residues. CDR1 and CDR2 from the germline V gene are KGHSH and LQKENI. Germline trimming cut 2 bases from V and 5 bases from J; bases unmatched to any gene: 5. The CDR3 sequence is CASSPGTDVYGYTF. Written as DNA, the CDR3 is TGTGCCAGCTCACCAGGGACAGATGTTTATGGCTACACCTTC.

This clone was counted a single time. This chain connects TRBV28 to TRBJ1-2; weak D call: TRBD1 (5 bases). Looked up from germline, CDR1 is MDHEN and CDR2 is SYDVKM. V gave up 7 bases and J gave up 4 bases, with 16 bases separating them. The CDR3 totals 14 residues. The CDR3 is CASTPGSEFYGYTF. CDR3 sequence (DNA): TGTGCCAGCACCCCAGGGTCTGAGTTCTATGGCTACACCTTC.

This clone was detected once. The chain combines TRBV7-9 with TRBJ2-2; D is possibly TRBD1 (6 bases). Trimming stripped 4 bases from V and 4 bases from J, with 16 bases between. This CDR3 comprises 16 residues. Germline CDR1 SEHNR, CDR2 FQNEAQ (reference sequence). The CDR3 DNA sequence: TGTGCCAGCAGCTCCGAGGCAGGGGTTGGCACCGGGGAGCTGTTTTTT. Its translation: CASSSEAGVGTGELFF.

This sequence joins TRBV5-1 and TRBJ2-1, with 9 bases lining up with TRBD2. Per the germline V gene, CDR1 is SGHRS and CDR2 is YFSETQ. The CDR3 is 15 residues long. The J segment lost 7 bases and the V segment lost 5 bases, leaving 10 bases of the junction unmatched. CDR3 region: CASSIAGDSLNEQFF. The CDR3 DNA follows: TGCGCCAGCAGTATAGCGGGAGATTCCTTAAATGAGCAGTTCTTC.

The V and J genes are TRBV7-2 and TRBJ2-5; the match to TRBD2 covers 7 bases. J gave up 0 bases and V 0 bases, and 7 bases lay outside the gene matches. Germline V gene sequence: CDR1 SGHTA, CDR2 FQGNSA. The CDR3 consists of 17 residues. The CDR3 sequence: CASSLALSGGYQETQYF. CDR3 coding DNA: TGTGCCAGCAGCTTAGCCCTCTCGGGGGGTTACCAAGAGACCCAGTACTTC.